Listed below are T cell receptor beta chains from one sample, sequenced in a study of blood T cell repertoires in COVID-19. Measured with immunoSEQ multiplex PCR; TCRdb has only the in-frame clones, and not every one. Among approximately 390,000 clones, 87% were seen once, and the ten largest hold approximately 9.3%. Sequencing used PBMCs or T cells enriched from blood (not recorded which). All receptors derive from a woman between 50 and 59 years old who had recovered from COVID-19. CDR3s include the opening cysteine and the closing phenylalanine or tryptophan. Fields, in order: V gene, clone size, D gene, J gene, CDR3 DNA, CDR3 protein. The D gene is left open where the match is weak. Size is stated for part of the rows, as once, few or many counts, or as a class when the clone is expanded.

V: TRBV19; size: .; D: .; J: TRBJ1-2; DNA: TGTGCCAGTAGTATCCTCCGTAGGGAGGGGTTGCGTGGCTACACCTTC; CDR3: CASSILRREGLRGYTF
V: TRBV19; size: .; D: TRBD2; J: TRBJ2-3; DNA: TGTGCCAGTAGTATAGATCTATCCGGCGGGGGGGCCACAGATACGCAGTATTTT; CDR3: CASSIDLSGGGATDTQYF
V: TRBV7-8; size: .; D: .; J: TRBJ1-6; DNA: TGTGCCAGCAGCTTAACCGGACTCATAAGCTCCTATAATTCACCCCTCCACTTT; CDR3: CASSLTGLISSYNSPLHF
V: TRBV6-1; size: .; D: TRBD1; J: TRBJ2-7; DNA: TGTGCCAGCAGTGGGGGTCCGGGACAGGCCATCTACGAGCAGTACTTC; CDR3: CASSGGPGQAIYEQYF
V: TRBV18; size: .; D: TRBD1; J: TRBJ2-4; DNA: TGTGCCAGCTCACCAAGGGGGACAGGCCCTGCCAAAAACATTCAGTACTTC; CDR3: CASSPRGTGPAKNIQYF
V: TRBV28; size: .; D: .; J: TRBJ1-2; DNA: TGTGCCAGCAGTATCGGAGCTCCGGACTATGGCTACACCTTC; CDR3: CASSIGAPDYGYTF
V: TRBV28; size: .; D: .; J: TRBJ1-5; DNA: TGTGCCAGCAGTCAGGGGTCGTATAGCAATCAGCCCCAGCATTTT; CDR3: CASSQGSYSNQPQHF
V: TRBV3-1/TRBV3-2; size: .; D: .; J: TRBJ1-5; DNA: TGTGCCAGCAGCGTAAGTGAGGGACAGCCCCAGCATTTT; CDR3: CASSVSEGQPQHF
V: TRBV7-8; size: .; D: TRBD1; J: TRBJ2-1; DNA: TGTGCCAGCAGTTTTACCTTCATTCCCGGGACAGGGACGGAGGAGCAGTTCTTC; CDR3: CASSFTFIPGTGTEEQFF
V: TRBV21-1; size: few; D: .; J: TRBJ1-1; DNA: TGTGCCAGCAGCGCCCGAGGACAGCTGAAAGCTTTCTTT; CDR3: CASSARGQLKAFF
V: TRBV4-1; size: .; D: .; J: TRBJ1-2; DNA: TGCGCCAGCAGCCCGGTGGCAGGGCCTCGGGGCTACACCTTC; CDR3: CASSPVAGPRGYTF
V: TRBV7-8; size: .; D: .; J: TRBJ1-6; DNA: TGTGCCAGCAGCTTATCCGGGGTCAAAACTAACGGTTCACCCCTCCACTTT; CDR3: CASSLSGVKTNGSPLHF